The following is a TCR beta chain sequence with its context. The data originate from a study of monozygotic twins with inflammatory bowel disease. This CDR3 has 14 amino acids. Germline V gene sequence: CDR1 SGHTA, CDR2 FQGNSA. TCRdb re-called the 5' RACE reads and gives one entry per CDR3 protein, without DNA. The sample has 330,000 or so distinct CDR3 sequences. The clonotype was recovered from a human donor with ulcerative colitis or Crohn's disease, or a healthy co-twin of an affected twin (not recorded which). The sequenced material came from blood. The chain recombines TRBV7-2 with TRBJ1-6; TCRdb gives TRBD1 as the D gene, but with no DNA this cannot be confirmed. CDR3 protein: CASSPVGGSSPLHF.